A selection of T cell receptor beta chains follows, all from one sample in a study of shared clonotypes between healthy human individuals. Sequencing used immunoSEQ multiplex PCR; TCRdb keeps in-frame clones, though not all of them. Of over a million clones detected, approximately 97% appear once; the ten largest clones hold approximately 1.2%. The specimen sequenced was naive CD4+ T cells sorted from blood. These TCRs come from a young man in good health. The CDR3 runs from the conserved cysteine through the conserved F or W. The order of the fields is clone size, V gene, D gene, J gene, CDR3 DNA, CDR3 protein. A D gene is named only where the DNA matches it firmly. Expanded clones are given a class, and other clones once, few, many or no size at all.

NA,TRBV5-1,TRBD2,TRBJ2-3,TGCGCCAGCAGCTTGACTAGCGGGACCTTAGATACGCAGTATTTT,CASSLTSGTLDTQYF
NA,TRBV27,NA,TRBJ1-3,TGTGCCAGCAGTCAGTACTCTGGAAACACCATATATTTT,CASSQYSGNTIYF
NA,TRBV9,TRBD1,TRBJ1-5,TGTGCCAGCAGCGCGGGGACAGCGCCTCAGCCCCAGCATTTT,CASSAGTAPQPQHF
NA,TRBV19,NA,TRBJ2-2,TGTGCCAGTAGTCGGACACTTCACGTCGACACCGGGGAGCTATTTTTT,CASSRTLHVDTGELFF
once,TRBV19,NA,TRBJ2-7,TGTGCCAGTAGTATTACGGCAGGAGGCAGCTCCTACGAGCAGTACTTC,CASSITAGGSSYEQYF
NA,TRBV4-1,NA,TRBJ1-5,TGCGCCAGCAGCCAAGAGTCGATGGGTTATAGCAATCAGCCCCAGCATTTT,CASSQESMGYSNQPQHF
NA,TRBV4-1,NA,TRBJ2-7,TGCGCCAGCAGCCAAGAGGGGACCTCCTACGAGCAGTACTTC,CASSQEGTSYEQYF
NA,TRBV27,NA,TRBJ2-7,TGTGCCAGCTGTCCCTTTTTGGGGCATAATGAGCAGTACTTC,CASCPFLGHNEQYF
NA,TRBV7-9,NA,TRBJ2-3,TGTGCCAGCAGCTTGTTCCAGGTGGGAGATACGCAGTATTTT,CASSLFQVGDTQYF
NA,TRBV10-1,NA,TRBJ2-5,TGCGCCAGCAGTGAGTCGTCGGGGGCTGAGACCCAGTACTTC,CASSESSGAETQYF